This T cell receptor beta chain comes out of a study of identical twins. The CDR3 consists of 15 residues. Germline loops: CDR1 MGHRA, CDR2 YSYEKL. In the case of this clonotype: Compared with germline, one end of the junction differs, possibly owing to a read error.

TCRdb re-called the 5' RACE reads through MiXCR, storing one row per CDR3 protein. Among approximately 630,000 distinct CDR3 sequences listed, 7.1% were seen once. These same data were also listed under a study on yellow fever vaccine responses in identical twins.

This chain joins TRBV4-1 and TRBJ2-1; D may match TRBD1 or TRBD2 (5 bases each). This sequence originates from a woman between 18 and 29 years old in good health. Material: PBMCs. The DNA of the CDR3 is TGCGCCAGCAGCCAAGTTTCCCCCAGGGACCATGAGCAGATCTTC. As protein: CASSQVSPRDHEQIF.